The present T cell receptor (beta chain) was sequenced within a study of Graves' ophthalmopathy and Graves' hyperthyroidism. Transcripts of RNA were the source for amplifying TCR beta CDR3 regions. RT-PCR was first run with HTBI primers, then multiplex PCR in a second round. TCRdb itself ran the multiplex PCR reads through MiXCR, one entry per CDR3 protein. The sample lists 740,000 or so distinct CDR3 sequences; 35% to 50% were seen once. A volume of 9.5 to 10 ml of fresh peripheral blood supplied the PBMCs. Concerning this clonotype: Its specificity is unknown.

Study-wide results and caveats: Researchers report that a 13-signature model separated ophthalmopathy from stable hyperthyroidism, posting about 88% sensitivity and about 78% specificity. As the model predicted ophthalmopathy progression, it achieved a sensitivity of around 70% and a specificity of roughly 72%. Detection in blood was also observed for most expanded thyroid clonotypes above 0.001 frequency.

The clonotype comes from an adult man with Graves' ophthalmopathy. The source material was peripheral blood.

Written as DNA, the CDR3 is TGCGCCAGCAGCTTCGAGGACAGCCGCGGTAGCTATGGCTACACCTTC. It specifies CASSFEDSRGSYGYTF. The chain combines TRBV10-2 with TRBJ1-2; D is possibly TRBD1 (6 bases). Germline CDR1 and CDR2: WSHSY and SAAADI. Trimming stripped 6 bases from V and 4 bases from J, with 21 bases between. This CDR3 is 16 amino acids long.